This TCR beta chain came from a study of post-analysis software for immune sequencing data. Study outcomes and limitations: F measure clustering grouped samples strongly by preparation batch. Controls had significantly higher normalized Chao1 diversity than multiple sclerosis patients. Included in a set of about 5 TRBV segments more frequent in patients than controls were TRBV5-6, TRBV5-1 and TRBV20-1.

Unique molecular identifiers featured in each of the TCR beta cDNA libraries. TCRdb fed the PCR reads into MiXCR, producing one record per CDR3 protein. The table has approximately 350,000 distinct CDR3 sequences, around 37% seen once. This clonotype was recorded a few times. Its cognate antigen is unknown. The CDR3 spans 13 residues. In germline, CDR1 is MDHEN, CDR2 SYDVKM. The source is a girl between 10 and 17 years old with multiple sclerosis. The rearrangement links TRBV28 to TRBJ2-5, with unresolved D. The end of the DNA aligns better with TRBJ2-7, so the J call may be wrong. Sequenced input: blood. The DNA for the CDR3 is TGTGCCAGCAGTTTATTCCTCTACTACGAGCAGTACTTC. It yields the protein CASSLFLYYEQYF.